This T cell receptor (beta chain) is from a study of spatial heterogeneity in lung cancer. Study as a whole: Follow-up PBMC samples were sequenced when available, at a median of about two years after resection.

TCRdb analysed the 5' RACE reads with MiXCR anew, one entry per CDR3 protein. Among fewer than 150,000 distinct CDR3 sequences listed, 10% to 14% were seen once. Germline values: CDR1 DFQATT, CDR2 SNEGSKA (reference sequence). The CDR3 loop spans 15 amino acids. J gave up 5 bases and V 2 bases, and 12 bases lay outside the gene matches. Noted time point: blood at routine non-recurrence follow-up after resection. The receptor comes from a female donor with early-stage non-small cell lung cancer. Sequences were derived from PBMCs, sampled at follow-up. The J gene is TRBJ2-7, the V gene TRBV20-1; TRBD2 agrees at 7 bases. The CDR3 is CSARTARGVLDEQYF. The DNA of the CDR3 is TGCAGTGCTAGAACTGCCCGGGGGGTATTGGACGAGCAGTACTTC.